One sample yielded the 9 T cell receptor beta chains listed below, sequenced in a study of blood T cell repertoires in COVID-19. Sequenced by immunoSEQ multiplex PCR; TCRdb stores in-frame clones only, minus some. The table lists 400,000 to 500,000 clones, 88% of them singletons, with less than 1.5% in the top ten. Sample: PBMCs or T cells enriched from blood (not recorded which). The receptors come from a woman aged 18-35 years who had been exposed to COVID-19.

The rearrangement joins TRBV3-1 (or the pseudogene TRBV3-2) to TRBJ2-3; a weak D match, TRBD2 (6 bases). The CDR3 consists of 14 residues. Germline V CDR1 and CDR2: LGHDT, YNNKEL (reference sequence). Between the trimmed V and J ends, which lost 6 bases and 4 bases, there was a span of 14 bases. In nucleotides, the CDR3 is TGTGCCAGCAGACGGAGGGCCGGTGCAGATACGCAGTATTTT. It translates to CASRRRAGADTQYF.

This clone was observed a few times. This chain links TRBV18 with TRBJ1-2, with 7 nucleotides matching TRBD1. V was clipped by 2 bases and J by 0 bases; unmatched bases: 6. The CDR3 sequence is 16 residues long. CDR1 is KGHSH, CDR2 LQKENI, per germline. CDR3 region: CASSPNYRGTNYGYTF. The CDR3 DNA is TGTGCCAGCTCACCAAACTACAGGGGTACTAACTATGGCTACACCTTC.

The genes are TRBV4-3 and TRBJ2-3, with a tentative D call TRBD2 (7 bases). CDR1 LGHNA and CDR2 YSLEER come from the germline V gene. With 0 bases removed from V and 0 bases from J, the gap between germline ends came to 13 bases. This CDR3 spans 17 amino acids. DNA for the CDR3: TGCGCCAGCAGCCAAGATTACGGGGGGCTGAGCACAGATACGCAGTATTTT. Translated: CASSQDYGGLSTDTQYF.

The rearrangement joins TRBV7-3 to TRBJ2-2; 7 nucleotides agree with TRBD1. The CDR3 loop spans 15 amino acids. Trimming took 2 bases from V and 4 from J; bases not matched to a gene: 4. The V gene's germline CDR1 is SGHTA and CDR2 FQGTGA. The CDR3 sequence is CASSLETGLTGELFF. For the CDR3, the DNA is TGTGCCAGCAGCTTAGAGACAGGGCTCACCGGGGAGCTGTTTTTT. The variable domain in full, with the rest retrieved from reference TRBV7-3 and TRBJ2-2, is GAGVSQTPSNKVTEKGKYVELRCDPISGHTALYWYRQSLGQGPEFLIYFQGTGAADDSGLPNDRFFAVRPEGSVSTLKIQRTERGDSAVYLCASSLETGLTGELFFGEGSRLTVL.

The rearrangement links TRBV21-1 to TRBJ1-2; the D call TRBD1 from the table was never checked on the DNA. TRBV21-1 is noted as a pseudogene. The CDR3 length is 18 residues. CDR3 DNA: TGTGCCAGCAGCCCCGGGGCGAGGACAGGAAGAGTTTTCTATGGCTACACCTTC. Protein sequence: CASSPGARTGRVFYGYTF.

The rearrangement joins TRBV19 to TRBJ2-2; the match to TRBD1 covers 9 bases. J gave up 2 bases and V 4 bases, and 2 bases lay outside the gene matches. The CDR3 length is 15 residues. Germline loops: CDR1 LNHDA, CDR2 SQIVND (reference sequence). The chain's CDR3 is CASSRQGGNTGELFF. The DNA of the CDR3 is TGTGCCAGTAGTAGACAGGGGGGAAACACCGGGGAGCTGTTTTTT.

The chain recombines TRBV15 with TRBJ2-1, with 8 bases fitting TRBD2. CDR3 length: 17 residues. Germline lookup yields CDR1 LNHNV and CDR2 YYDKDF (reference sequence). V trimming: 1 base; J trimming: 6 bases; junction bases outside the gene matches: 11. CDR3 nucleotides: TGTGCCACCAGCAGAGCCGGGGGGGACTCAAGGGGCAATGAGCAGTTCTTC. Translating it yields CATSRAGGDSRGNEQFF. The complete variable domain, with remaining parts taken from reference TRBV15 and TRBJ2-1, reads DAMVIQNPRYQVTQFGKPVTLSCSQTLNHNVMYWYQQKSSQAPKLLFHYYDKDFNNEADTPDNFQSRRPNTSFCFLDIRSPGLGDTAMYLCATSRAGGDSRGNEQFFGPGTRLTVL.

The rearrangement uses TRBV7-9 and TRBJ1-1; the D gene is possibly TRBD1 (6 bases). This CDR3 is built from 14 residues. Germline lookup yields CDR1 SEHNR and CDR2 FQNEAQ (reference sequence). The V end was cut by 4 bases, the J end by 6 bases, with 15 bases between. The chain's CDR3 is CASSYLQGGSEAFF. DNA of the CDR3: TGTGCCAGCAGCTACCTACAGGGAGGGTCTGAAGCTTTCTTT.

J is TRBJ2-1 and V is TRBV4-3, with TRBD2 matching over 9 bases. This CDR3 has 15 residues. Losses at the gene ends were 1 base for V and 7 bases for J; bases not matched to a gene: 5. CDR1 and CDR2 (germline): LGHNA, YSLEER. In nucleotides, the CDR3 is TGCGCCAGCAGCCAAGGTAGCGGGGGTACTAATGAGCAGTTCTTC. It specifies CASSQGSGGTNEQFF.